Listed here are 29 T cell receptor beta chains from one sample, sequenced in a study of cytomegalovirus exposure and HLA in healthy donors. The PCR made use of 60 Vbeta and 13 Jbeta primers. Sequenced by immunoSEQ multiplex PCR; TCRdb stores in-frame clones only, minus some. The data contain 150,000 to 170,000 clones, roughly 70% of them singletons. Source material: PBMCs. The origin of the receptors is a man aged 25-40 years in good health and CMV-seronegative.

The chain couples TRBV29-1 to TRBJ2-3; tentative D call: TRBD1 (5 bases). Trimming took 5 bases from V and 1 from J, leaving 7 bases between them. This CDR3 has 12 residues. Germline V CDR1 and CDR2: SQVTM, ANQGSEA. CDR3 amino acids: CSVSGRTDTQYF. The CDR3 nucleotides are TGCAGCGTTTCAGGGCGCACAGATACGCAGTATTTT.

The chain couples TRBV5-8 to TRBJ2-7, with 10 bases aligning to TRBD1. CDR1 and CDR2 (germline): SGHTS, YDEGEE. Trimming took 0 bases from V and 5 from J; bases not matched to a gene: 2. The CDR3 has 14 amino acids. The CDR3 bases are TGTGCCAGCAGCTTGGATGGGACAGGGGACGAGCAGTACTTC. Translating it yields CASSLDGTGDEQYF.

The rearrangement links TRBV19 to TRBJ1-5, with D possibly TRBD1 on 5 matching bases. This CDR3 spans 14 amino acids. Germline values: CDR1 LNHDA, CDR2 SQIVND (reference sequence). V lost 3 bases to trimming and J lost 4 bases, with 10 bases between them. The CDR3 region is CASSITGKNQPQHF. CDR3 bases: TGTGCCAGTAGTATTACAGGCAAGAATCAGCCCCAGCATTTT.

This chain's CDR3 is CASSLAGNEKLFF. The CDR3 bases are TGTGCCAGCAGTTTAGCAGGGAATGAAAAACTGTTTTTT. The rearrangement links TRBV28 to TRBJ1-4, with D possibly being TRBD1 (5 bases). Trimming cost V 2 bases and J 5 bases, with 6 bases left between them. CDR3 length: 13 residues. CDR1 is MDHEN and CDR2 is SYDVKM in the germline V gene.

V is TRBV29-1 and J is TRBJ2-5, with a possible D match to TRBD1 (6 bases). Gene TRBJ2-7 matches the end of the DNA better, so the J call may be wrong. Germline V CDR1 and CDR2: SQVTM, ANQGSEA. The length of the CDR3 is 13 residues. CDR3 DNA sequence: TGCAGCGTTGTTCCCAGGGGTTATAACGAGCAGTACTTC. Residues: CSVVPRGYNEQYF.

The V and J genes are TRBV5-4 and TRBJ2-5, with 10 bases matching TRBD2. Germline trimming cut 4 bases from V and 2 bases from J; bases unmatched to any gene: 5. The germline gives CDR1 SGHNT, CDR2 YYREEE (reference sequence). The CDR3 sequence is 15 residues long. CDR3 nucleotides: TGTGCCAGCAGCCCACAACTAGCGGGGCAAGAGACCCAGTACTTC. It translates to CASSPQLAGQETQYF.

This chain connects TRBV5-1 to TRBJ2-3, with 8 bases that match TRBD1. Germline CDR1 reads SGHRS; CDR2 reads YFSETQ. J gave up 3 bases and V 4 bases, and 7 bases lay outside the gene matches. The CDR3 loop spans 15 amino acids. CDR3 amino acids: CASSVGQGKTDTQYF. The DNA of the CDR3 is TGCGCCAGCAGCGTCGGACAGGGAAAGACAGATACGCAGTATTTT. Supplemented by reference TRBV5-1 and TRBJ2-3, the full variable domain reads KAGVTQTPRYLIKTRGQQVTLSCSPISGHRSVSWYQQTPGQGLQFLFEYFSETQRNKGNFPGRFSGRQFSNSRSEMNVSTLELGDSALYLCASSVGQGKTDTQYFGPGTRLTVL.

This clone was seen a handful of times. The chain employs TRBV25-1 and TRBJ2-1, with TRBD2 identical over 7 bases. J lost 2 bases, V lost 8 bases, and 6 bases had no gene match. There are 14 residues in the CDR3. From germline, CDR1 is MGHDK and CDR2 SYGVNS. This CDR3 reads CASGGGFTYNEQFF. The CDR3 DNA reads as TGTGCCAGCGGGGGGGGGTTCACCTACAATGAGCAGTTCTTC.

Concerning this clone itself: At one boundary the junction diverges from the germline segment, which might be a read error. The V gene is TRBV7-9, the J gene TRBJ2-7, with 7 nucleotides matching TRBD1. Germline CDR1 is SEHNR and CDR2 is FQNEAQ (reference sequence). The length of the CDR3 is 14 residues. The CDR3 reads CSSSSDRDPYEQYF. CDR3 bases: TGTTCCAGCAGCTCCGACAGGGACCCCTACGAGCAGTACTTC.

The chain has TRBV6-1 and TRBJ2-7, with 7 bases identical to TRBD1. From germline, CDR1 is MNHNS and CDR2 SASEGT. The CDR3 runs to 15 residues. Trimming took 4 bases from V and 5 from J; bases not matched to a gene: 11. The CDR3 protein is CASSATPDREHEQYF. CDR3 in DNA: TGTGCCAGCAGTGCGACACCTGACAGGGAACACGAGCAGTACTTC.

This clone was counted a few times. The chain links TRBV7-2 to TRBJ1-5, with 7 bases identical to TRBD1. The J segment lost 6 bases and the V segment lost 3 bases, leaving 8 bases of the junction unmatched. CDR1 is SGHTA and CDR2 is FQGNSA in the germline V gene. CDR3 length: 15 amino acids. The DNA for the CDR3 is TGTGCCAGCAGCTTTGAGGGGGCGTCGGGTCAGCCCCAGCATTTT. This gives the protein CASSFEGASGQPQHF.

The V gene is TRBV4-1, the J gene TRBJ1-5; 7 bases agree with TRBD1. Germline loops: CDR1 MGHRA, CDR2 YSYEKL. V was pared by 0 bases and J by 2 bases, with 4 bases of the junction left unmatched. The CDR3 is 16 residues long. DNA for the CDR3: TGCGCCAGCAGCCAAGATCTAACAGGGGGCAATCAGCCCCAGCATTTT. Amino acid sequence: CASSQDLTGGNQPQHF.

The count of this clone is one. This chain connects TRBV5-1 to TRBJ1-1; TRBD1 matches at 7 bases. V lost 5 bases to trimming and J lost 4 bases; unmatched junction nucleotides: 8. The CDR3 runs to 14 residues. CDR1 and CDR2 from the germline V gene are SGHRS and YFSETQ. The CDR3 bases are TGCGCCAGCAGGGCAAACAGGGGCGGCACTGAAGCTTTCTTT. Translation gives CASRANRGGTEAFF. The variable domain in full, with the rest retrieved from reference TRBV5-1 and TRBJ1-1, is KAGVTQTPRYLIKTRGQQVTLSCSPISGHRSVSWYQQTPGQGLQFLFEYFSETQRNKGNFPGRFSGRQFSNSRSEMNVSTLELGDSALYLCASRANRGGTEAFFGQGTRLTVV.

The chain links TRBV27 to TRBJ1-6; D is ambiguous. With 5 bases removed from V and 4 bases from J, the gap between germline ends came to 6 bases. This CDR3 spans 13 amino acids. Germline V lookup: CDR1 MNHEY, CDR2 SMNVEV (reference sequence). CDR3 residues: CASSVGYNSPLHF. CDR3 nucleotide sequence: TGTGCCAGCAGTGTCGGGTATAATTCACCCCTCCACTTT.

This clone was observed a few times. The rearrangement uses TRBV7-2 and TRBJ1-2, with D unresolved. Germline CDR1 SGHTA, CDR2 FQGNSA. The V gene lost 1 base and the J gene lost 4 bases, with 7 bases spanning the gap. This CDR3 is 13 amino acids long. The CDR3 DNA is TGTGCCAGCAGCTTAGGAGGGTCCTATGGCTACACCTTC. Protein sequence: CASSLGGSYGYTF.

This chain connects TRBV9 to TRBJ2-7; D is unresolved. Germline loops: CDR1 SGDLS, CDR2 YYNGEE. Trimming took 0 bases from V and 0 from J, leaving 10 bases between them. This CDR3 has 15 residues. The CDR3 spells CASSVDLHTSYEQYF. The CDR3 nucleotides are TGTGCCAGCAGCGTAGATCTCCACACCTCCTACGAGCAGTACTTC.

This clone was detected only once. The chain employs TRBV7-9 and TRBJ1-5; a weak D match, TRBD1 (5 bases). The CDR3 sequence is 14 residues long. With 0 bases removed from V and 6 bases from J, the gap between germline ends came to 9 bases. Looked up from germline, CDR1 is SEHNR and CDR2 is FQNEAQ (reference sequence). CDR3 DNA sequence: TGTGCCAGCAGCTTAGCAGGGGCGAGTCAGCCCCAGCATTTT. Its protein is CASSLAGASQPQHF. The variable domain in full, completed from reference TRBV7-9 and TRBJ1-5, reads DTGVSQNPRHKITKRGQNVTFRCDPISEHNRLYWYRQTLGQGPEFLTYFQNEAQLEKSRLLSDRFSAERPKGSFSTLEIQRTEQGDSAMYLCASSLAGASQPQHFGDGTRLSIL.

The rearrangement uses TRBV5-1 and TRBJ2-5, with TRBD2 identical over 8 bases. Trimming took 4 bases from V and 5 from J; bases not matched to a gene: 10. This CDR3 contains 15 residues. CDR1 is SGHRS, CDR2 YFSETQ, per germline. CDR3 DNA: TGCGCCAGCAGCCCTCTTCGGGGGGGCCGGGAGACCCAGTACTTC. Encoded protein: CASSPLRGGRETQYF.

The rearrangement joins TRBV6-1 to TRBJ1-4; TRBD1 matches at 7 bases. V was clipped by 7 bases and J by 7 bases; unmatched bases: 9. From germline, CDR1 is MNHNS and CDR2 SASEGT. The CDR3 totals 14 residues. CDR3 in DNA: TGTGCCAGCACCGTAGACAGGGCGTCTGAAAAACTGTTTTTT. Amino acid sequence: CASTVDRASEKLFF.

The rearrangement joins TRBV7-9 to TRBJ2-5, with a possible D match to TRBD1 (6 bases). Trimming left V 6 bases short and J 5 bases short, with 22 bases between. The CDR3 is 16 amino acids. Germline-derived CDR1 and CDR2 are SEHNR and FQNEAQ (reference sequence). This chain's CDR3 is CASRSTRDNLGETQYF. The CDR3 DNA is TGTGCCAGCAGGTCAACCCGGGACAACCTTGGGGAGACCCAGTACTTC.

The chain employs TRBV6-1 and TRBJ1-2; D unresolved. CDR3 length: 12 residues. Germline CDR1 is MNHNS and CDR2 is SASEGT. With 5 bases removed from V and 6 bases from J, the gap between germline ends came to 10 bases. CDR3 bases: TGTGCCAGCAGTAAAGGCAGTAATGGCTACACCTTC. It yields the protein CASSKGSNGYTF.

This chain uses TRBV25-1 with TRBJ2-2; D perhaps matches TRBD2 (7 bases). Trimming stripped 2 bases from V and 1 base from J, with 11 bases between. Per the germline V gene, CDR1 is MGHDK and CDR2 is SYGVNS. The CDR3 contains 16 residues. CDR3 sequence reads: CASSEGGAGNTGELFF. CDR3 DNA sequence: TGTGCCAGCAGTGAAGGGGGGGCGGGGAACACCGGGGAGCTGTTTTTT.

V usage is TRBV25-1 and J usage is TRBJ2-7; a weak D match, TRBD1 (5 bases). V lost 0 bases, J lost 3 bases, and 6 bases lay in between. CDR3 length: 13 amino acids. Germline CDR1 MGHDK, CDR2 SYGVNS. The CDR3 bases are TGTGCCAGCAGTGAATACCAGGGCTACGAGCAGTACTTC. Translation gives CASSEYQGYEQYF.

This clone was observed a handful of times. V usage is TRBV28 and J usage is TRBJ1-4; D is unresolved. CDR1 is MDHEN, CDR2 SYDVKM, per germline. Trimming took off 0 bases at V and 4 bases at J, with 6 bases between the two ends. This CDR3 comprises 14 residues. Here the CDR3 reads CASSLWTNNEKLFF. The CDR3 DNA reads TGTGCCAGCAGTTTATGGACAAATAATGAAAAACTGTTTTTT.

Comments on this clone: A junction boundary mismatches the germline segment, possibly from a read error. The chain couples TRBV7-7 to TRBJ2-5; 9 nucleotides agree with TRBD2. This CDR3 contains 15 residues. In germline, CDR1 is SSHAT, CDR2 FNYEAQ (reference sequence). CDR3 amino acids: CASSFGGGAAETQYF. The CDR3 region has the DNA TGTGCTAGCAGCTTTGGCGGGGGGGCCGCGGAGACCCAGTACTTC.

V usage is TRBV7-8 and J usage is TRBJ2-5; D not resolved. Trimming pared 2 bases from V and 5 bases from J, leaving 15 bases between. The CDR3 totals 15 residues. CDR1 and CDR2 from the germline V gene are SGHVS and FQNEAQ. The CDR3 spells CASSLYGIERETQYF. The CDR3 DNA follows: TGTGCCAGCAGCTTATACGGAATAGAGAGGGAGACCCAGTACTTC.

V usage is TRBV13 and J usage is TRBJ1-1; 7 bases are shared with TRBD1. CDR1 and CDR2 (germline): PRHDT, FYEKMQ (reference sequence). CDR3 length: 14 amino acids. The ends lost 5 bases at V and 3 bases at J; junction bases unmatched: 6. Here the CDR3 DNA reads TGTGCCAGCAGCCCACAGGGGCTCGACACTGAAGCTTTCTTT. Encoded protein: CASSPQGLDTEAFF. Variable domain in full (rest from reference TRBV13 and TRBJ1-1): AAGVIQSPRHLIKEKRETATLKCYPIPRHDTVYWYQQGPGQDPQFLISFYEKMQSDKGSIPDRFSAQQFSDYHSELNMSSLELGDSALYFCASSPQGLDTEAFFGQGTRLTVV.

The V gene is TRBV6-5, the J gene TRBJ2-1, with 11 bases matching TRBD2. CDR1 and CDR2 from the germline V gene are MNHEY and SVGAGI. After removal of 4 bases from V and 10 bases from J, the junction contained 9 bases not matched to a gene. The length of the CDR3 is 15 residues. CDR3 DNA: TGTGCCAGCAGTTCCAGACTAGCGGGGAGCAGGGAGCAGTTCTTC. It translates to CASSSRLAGSREQFF.

This chain links TRBV4-1 with TRBJ2-1; TRBD2 might be the D (6 bases). Trimming removed 3 bases at V and 6 bases at J, with 21 bases between. CDR1 is MGHRA, CDR2 YSYEKL, per germline. The CDR3 runs 17 residues. The CDR3 DNA reads TGCGCCAGCAGCCACGCCATAACGGGACTCGTTTTCAATGAGCAGTTCTTC. Residues: CASSHAITGLVFNEQFF.